What follows are 26 T cell receptor beta chains derived from one specimen sequenced in a study of siplizumab effects on memory and regulatory T cells. TCRdb's table, derived via immunoSEQ multiplex PCR, lists solely in-frame clones and lacks some. The sample records 100,000 to 120,000 clones, over 85% being singletons. Material for sequencing was CD4+ T cells sorted from blood. The origin of the receptors is a human donor in good health.

The chain links TRBV2 to TRBJ1-1; D unclear. Trimming took 8 bases from V and 5 from J, leaving 18 bases between them. Looked up from germline, CDR1 is SNHLY and CDR2 is FYNNEI. The CDR3 sequence is 14 residues long. As DNA, the CDR3 is TGTGCCAGCTCACTGACGGCGGGAGAGACTGAAGCTTTCTTT. This encodes CASSLTAGETEAFF.

The V and J genes are TRBV6-5 and TRBJ2-7; D call uncertain. V lost 8 bases, J lost 3 bases, and 5 bases lay in between. This CDR3 is built from 10 residues. Germline lookup yields CDR1 MNHEY and CDR2 SVGAGI. The CDR3 is CASRLYEQYF. The CDR3 DNA sequence: TGTGCCAGCCGGCTCTACGAGCAGTACTTC.

V gene TRBV4-2 combines with J gene TRBJ2-1; D may be TRBD1 or TRBD2 (7 bases each). Germline V gives CDR1 LGHNA, CDR2 YNFKEQ. The CDR3 is 16 residues long. Trimming left V 6 bases short and J 1 base short, with 16 bases between. The CDR3 protein is CASSPRGGLSYNEQFF. The CDR3 bases are TGTGCCAGCAGTCCCAGGGGGGGCCTTTCCTACAATGAGCAGTTCTTC.

The gene calls are TRBV21-1 and TRBJ2-2. TRBV21-1 is termed a pseudogene. The CDR3 extends over 16 amino acids. The CDR3 nucleotides are TGTGCCAGCAGCAAAGGGGAAGGGACGAACACCGGGGAGCTGTTTTTT. Its protein is CASSKGEGTNTGELFF.

The chain recombines TRBV11-2 with TRBJ1-5; possible D gene TRBD1, 6 bases. The ends were cut back, 3 bases at V and 0 bases at J, with 12 bases in the middle. The CDR3 has 16 amino acids. The germline CDR1 and CDR2 sequences are SGHAT and FQNNGV. CDR3 bases: TGTGCCAGCAGCTTCACAGGGATCGATAGCAATCAGCCCCAGCATTTT. It is translated as CASSFTGIDSNQPQHF.

Details on this clone: Relative to the germline gene, one junction end is altered; a read error may explain this. This rearrangement joins TRBV14 to TRBJ2-5, with 7 bases lining up with TRBD1. CDR3 size: 14 residues. Germline V gene sequence: CDR1 SGHDN, CDR2 FVKESK. The CDR3 loop reads CASSQRTGQQTQYF. The CDR3 region has the DNA TGTGCCAGCAGTCAAAGGACAGGCCAACAGACCCAGTACTTC.

The chain carries TRBV6-5 and TRBJ1-1; D gene unclear. Germline CDR1 reads MNHEY; CDR2 reads SVGAGI. CDR3 length equals 15 residues. Trimming took off 4 bases at V and 0 bases at J, with 12 bases between the two ends. The CDR3 DNA reads TGTGCCAGCAGTTGGACCGGGTCACTGAACACTGAAGCTTTCTTT. Protein sequence: CASSWTGSLNTEAFF.

J is TRBJ2-3 and V is TRBV19; D possibly corresponds to TRBD2 (6 bases). There are 16 residues in the CDR3. Germline V gene sequence: CDR1 LNHDA, CDR2 SQIVND (reference sequence). Trimming removed 3 bases from V and 2 bases from J, with 15 bases in between. In nucleotides, the CDR3 is TGTGCCAGTAGTATCCATAGCGGAGCCTTCACAGATACGCAGTATTTT. Encoded protein: CASSIHSGAFTDTQYF.

J is TRBJ1-5 and V is TRBV6-4; 7 nucleotides match TRBD1. CDR1 is MRHNA and CDR2 is SNTAGT in the germline V gene. J gave up 4 bases and V 3 bases, and 0 bases lay outside the gene matches. The CDR3 runs 13 residues. CDR3 loop: CASSEGQNQPQHF. CDR3 DNA: TGTGCCAGCAGTGAGGGACAGAATCAGCCCCAGCATTTT.

The V gene is TRBV18, the J gene TRBJ1-4; D call uncertain. CDR1 is KGHSH and CDR2 is LQKENI in the germline V gene. The CDR3 runs to 14 residues. V lost 6 bases to trimming and J lost 2 bases, with 10 bases between them. The CDR3 sequence: CASSRGSTNEKLFF. Here the CDR3 DNA reads TGTGCCAGCTCCCGGGGATCCACTAATGAAAAACTGTTTTTT.

V and J are TRBV5-1 and TRBJ1-4, with D maybe TRBD1 (5 bases). Germline loops: CDR1 SGHRS, CDR2 YFSETQ. Trimming shortened V by 0 bases and J by 4 bases, and 13 bases separated the two germline ends. The CDR3 loop spans 16 amino acids. CDR3 nucleotides: TGCGCCAGCAGCTTGGCCGGGGGGACGGATAATGAAAAACTGTTTTTT. It codes for CASSLAGGTDNEKLFF.

This rearrangement joins TRBV18 to TRBJ1-1; D not resolved. There are 13 residues in the CDR3. V gave up 6 bases and J gave up 2 bases, with 10 bases separating them. Germline V CDR1 and CDR2: KGHSH, LQKENI. CDR3 residues: CASSLDVNTEAFF. The CDR3 coding sequence is TGTGCCAGCTCGCTAGATGTTAACACTGAAGCTTTCTTT. Combining the CDR3 with reference TRBV18 and TRBJ1-1 gives the whole variable domain NAGVMQNPRHLVRRRGQEARLRCSPMKGHSHVYWYRQLPEEGLKFMVYLQKENIIDESGMPKERFSAEFPKEGPSILRIQQVVRGDSAAYFCASSLDVNTEAFFGQGTRLTVV.

The chain links TRBV7-2 to TRBJ1-3, with TRBD1 matching over 8 bases. V shed 6 bases, J shed 4 bases, and the junction held 8 bases outside the gene matches. The germline V gene encodes CDR1 SGHTA and CDR2 FQGNSA. This CDR3 region has 15 residues. The CDR3: CASRPGGTAGNTIYF. The CDR3 nucleotides are TGTGCCAGCAGACCAGGGGGCACTGCGGGAAACACCATATATTTT. Variable domain in full (rest from reference TRBV7-2 and TRBJ1-3): GAGVSQSPSNKVTEKGKDVELRCDPISGHTALYWYRQSLGQGLEFLIYFQGNSAPDKSGLPSDRFSAERTGGSVSTLTIQRTQQEDSAVYLCASRPGGTAGNTIYFGEGSWLTVV.

The rearrangement uses TRBV6-1 and TRBJ2-5, with D possibly being TRBD1 or TRBD2 (5 bases each). CDR3 length: 16 amino acids. Germline V CDR1 and CDR2: MNHNS, SASEGT. Trimming removed 1 base from V and 5 bases from J, with 17 bases in between. The CDR3 DNA sequence: TGTGCCAGCAGTGAAGGAGGGGCTATGTTTCGGGAGACCCAGTACTTC. Amino acid sequence: CASSEGGAMFRETQYF.

This clone was observed a single time. CDR3 region: CASNLGTPNEKLFF. The CDR3 nucleotides read TGTGCCAGCAACTTGGGGACGCCGAATGAAAAACTGTTTTTT. This chain uses TRBV28 with TRBJ1-4; D perhaps matches TRBD1 (5 bases). CDR1 and CDR2 from the germline V gene are MDHEN and SYDVKM. The CDR3 totals 14 residues. V lost 7 bases to trimming and J lost 5 bases, with 14 bases between them.

The chain recombines TRBV10-3 with TRBJ1-4; no reliable D call. CDR1 ENHRY and CDR2 SYGVKD come from the germline V gene. The CDR3 runs 14 residues. Trimming cost V 1 base and J 8 bases, with 11 bases left between them. The CDR3 coding sequence is TGTGCCATCAGTGAGTGGCCGGGTGGAGAAAAACTGTTTTTT. Its protein is CAISEWPGGEKLFF.

This clone was found once. This chain joins TRBV12-5 and TRBJ2-7; D not resolved. Deletions cut 3 bases from V and 1 base from J, with 10 bases between. The CDR3 extends over 14 amino acids. Per the germline V gene, CDR1 is LGHNT and CDR2 is FRNRAP. CDR3 sequence reads: CASGFLPLSYEQYF. For the CDR3, the DNA is TGTGCTAGTGGTTTCTTACCTCTATCCTACGAGCAGTACTTC.

V and J are TRBV2 and TRBJ2-7; 10 nucleotides align to TRBD1. The trim removed 8 bases at V and 6 bases at J, leaving 7 bases unmatched. Germline CDR1 and CDR2: SNHLY and FYNNEI. The CDR3 has 13 residues. This CDR3 is CASGGQGISEQYF. Here the CDR3 DNA reads TGTGCCAGCGGGGGACAGGGGATTTCCGAGCAGTACTTC. The full variable domain, its missing parts supplied by reference TRBV2 and TRBJ2-7, is EPEVTQTPSHQVTQMGQEVILRCVPISNHLYFYWYRQILGQKVEFLVSFYNNEISEKSEIFDDQFSVERPDGSNFTLKIRSTKLEDSAMYFCASGGQGISEQYFGPGTRLTVT.

The genes are TRBV19 and TRBJ2-5; TRBD1 might be the D (6 bases). The germline V and J ends were trimmed by 4 bases and 0 bases, with 15 bases remaining between them. This CDR3 contains 16 residues. Germline CDR1 reads LNHDA; CDR2 reads SQIVND (reference sequence). The CDR3 bases are TGTGCCAGTAGTAGGACGACAGGTGCTTACCAAGAGACCCAGTACTTC. Translating it yields CASSRTTGAYQETQYF.

The chain joins TRBV5-1 to TRBJ1-2; no reliable D call. The CDR3 covers 12 residues. The germline V gene has CDR1 SGHRS and CDR2 YFSETQ. V lost 9 bases and J lost 3, with 12 bases in between. CDR3 region: CAIPGPYYGYTF. For the CDR3, the DNA is TGCGCCATTCCTGGGCCATACTATGGCTACACCTTC.

The chain recombines TRBV4-1 with TRBJ2-1; 10 bases agree with TRBD2. The CDR3 is 15 amino acids. The germline V gene encodes CDR1 MGHRA and CDR2 YSYEKL. With 4 bases clipped from V and 8 bases from J, the junction kept 8 bases outside the gene matches. The CDR3 nucleotides read TGCGCCAGCAGCCGATTTAGCGGGGGGAGGGATGAGCAGTTCTTC. As protein: CASSRFSGGRDEQFF.

This clone was seen more than once but under ten times. The chain uses TRBV6-1 and TRBJ2-2; a weak D match, TRBD1 (5 bases). The CDR3 length is 15 residues. Between the trimmed V and J ends, which lost 6 bases and 0 bases, there was a span of 11 bases. Germline-derived CDR1 and CDR2 are MNHNS and SASEGT. In DNA, the CDR3 is TGTGCCAGCAGGGAGACAGCTACGAACACCGGGGAGCTGTTTTTT. Amino acids: CASRETATNTGELFF.

V is TRBV30 and J is TRBJ2-7; D gene ambiguous. V gave up 0 bases and J gave up 4 bases, with 10 bases separating them. The CDR3 consists of 13 residues. The germline V gene has CDR1 GTSNPN and CDR2 SVGIG (reference sequence). The CDR3: CAWSVSTGYEQYF. In DNA, the CDR3 is TGTGCCTGGAGTGTTAGTACTGGTTACGAGCAGTACTTC.

This clone was detected only a few times. The chain joins TRBV19 to TRBJ1-5; the match to TRBD1 covers 12 bases. With V trimmed by 4 bases and J by 5 bases, 3 bases remained unmatched. The CDR3 extends over 15 amino acids. Germline V gene lookup returns CDR1 LNHDA and CDR2 SQIVND (reference sequence). CDR3 sequence (DNA): TGTGCCAGTAGTACGGGACAGGGGGCCCATCAGCCCCAGCATTTT. Residues: CASSTGQGAHQPQHF.

This chain links TRBV5-1 with TRBJ1-1, with D perhaps TRBD1 (5 bases). Germline V gives CDR1 SGHRS, CDR2 YFSETQ. This CDR3 spans 14 amino acids. Trimming cost V 4 bases and J 1 base, with 11 bases left between them. CDR3 region: CASSPGRENTEAFF. The CDR3 DNA sequence: TGCGCCAGCAGCCCGGGACGGGAGAACACTGAAGCTTTCTTT.

This clone appeared once. The chain employs TRBV18 and TRBJ2-7; TRBD2 might be the D (6 bases). V gave up 6 bases and J gave up 2 bases, with 14 bases separating them. Germline values: CDR1 KGHSH, CDR2 LQKENI. The CDR3 sequence is 14 residues long. CDR3: CASSFRDFPYEQYF. CDR3 bases: TGTGCCAGCTCCTTCCGGGACTTTCCCTACGAGCAGTACTTC. Variable domain in full (rest from reference TRBV18 and TRBJ2-7): NAGVMQNPRHLVRRRGQEARLRCSPMKGHSHVYWYRQLPEEGLKFMVYLQKENIIDESGMPKERFSAEFPKEGPSILRIQQVVRGDSAAYFCASSFRDFPYEQYFGPGTRLTVT.